These 10 T cell receptor beta chains came from one sample sequenced in a study of blood T cell repertoires in COVID-19. Sequenced by immunoSEQ multiplex PCR; TCRdb stores in-frame clones only, minus some. The table lists about 190,000 clones, almost 80% of them singletons. Source material: peripheral blood. The receptors derive from a man between 60 and 70 years old with active or convalescent COVID-19.

Comment on this clone: Other DNA sequences from this sample encode an identical CDR3 as well. This sequence joins TRBV19 and TRBJ2-3; 7 nucleotides agree with TRBD1. CDR1 is LNHDA and CDR2 is SQIVND in the germline V gene (reference sequence). Losses at the gene ends were 8 bases for V and 2 bases for J; bases not matched to a gene: 7. CDR3 size: 14 residues. The CDR3 protein is CASSRQGNTDTQYF. For the CDR3, the DNA is TGTGCCAGTTCCAGACAGGGTAACACAGATACGCAGTATTTT.

The chain recombines TRBV19 with TRBJ2-1; D is possibly TRBD1 (5 bases). The CDR3 is made up of 16 amino acids. Germline CDR1 and CDR2: LNHDA and SQIVND (reference sequence). The V gene lost 5 bases and the J gene lost 0 bases, with 14 bases spanning the gap. CDR3 in DNA: TGTGCCAGTAGTCGGACATCGGGCTTCTCCTACAATGAGCAGTTCTTC. Protein product: CASSRTSGFSYNEQFF.

V gene TRBV5-1 combines with J gene TRBJ2-5, with D possibly being TRBD1 (5 bases). The CDR3 totals 14 residues. Trimming shortened V by 0 bases and J by 4 bases, and 10 bases separated the two germline ends. Per the germline V gene, CDR1 is SGHRS and CDR2 is YFSETQ. The CDR3: CASSLAGHRETQYF. For the CDR3, the DNA is TGCGCCAGCAGCTTGGCAGGGCATCGAGAGACCCAGTACTTC.

This clone was observed a handful of times. V and J are TRBV5-1 and TRBJ1-1; TRBD1 matches at 8 bases. The CDR3 is 14 residues long. V lost 4 bases, J lost 6 bases, and 8 bases stayed unmatched. Germline CDR1 reads SGHRS; CDR2 reads YFSETQ. DNA for the CDR3: TGCGCCAGCAGCCCCCGGACAGGGAGGGCTGAAGCTTTCTTT. As protein: CASSPRTGRAEAFF.

This clone was seen a few times. The V gene is TRBV12-5, the J gene TRBJ2-1; D not certain. The CDR3 is 13 amino acids. CDR1 LGHNT and CDR2 FRNRAP come from the germline V gene. The ends were cut back, 7 bases at V and 5 bases at J, with 12 bases in the middle. The CDR3 DNA sequence: TGTGCTAGTGCTACTATACTGAACAATGAGCAGTTCTTC. As protein: CASATILNNEQFF. Variable domain in full (rest from reference TRBV12-5 and TRBJ2-1): DARVTQTPRHKVTEMGQEVTMRCQPILGHNTVFWYRQTMMQGLELLAYFRNRAPLDDSGMPKDRFSAEMPDATLATLKIQPSEPRDSAVYFCASATILNNEQFFGPGTRLTVL.

The DNA of the CDR3 is TGTGCCAGCTCACCCCCTGACACCCGTTCCAAAAACATTCAGTACTTC. Amino acids: CASSPPDTRSKNIQYF. V usage is TRBV18 and J usage is TRBJ2-4, with D unresolved. Per the germline V gene, CDR1 is KGHSH and CDR2 is LQKENI. The CDR3 totals 16 residues. V lost 3 bases to trimming and J lost 2 bases, with 14 bases between them.

The chain carries TRBV6-2 or TRBV6-3 and TRBJ2-6; tentatively, D is TRBD2 (5 bases). Germline assignment: CDR1 MNHEY and CDR2 SVGEGT. The V gene lost 4 bases and the J gene lost 0 bases, with 19 bases spanning the gap. CDR3 length: 19 amino acids. The CDR3 DNA sequence: TGTGCCAGCAGTTCACGGGGTCAGACCAGTTTCTCTGGGGCCAACGTCCTGACTTTC. The encoded protein is CASSSRGQTSFSGANVLTF.

V and J are TRBV5-8 and TRBJ2-7, with TRBD1 matching 8 bases. With V trimmed by 5 bases and J by 5 bases, 12 bases remained unmatched. Per germline, CDR1 SGHTS and CDR2 YDEGEE. CDR3 size: 15 residues. In DNA form, the CDR3 reads TGTGCCAGCAGTTTTCGGACAGGGAGAAGAAACGAGCAGTACTTC. Protein product: CASSFRTGRRNEQYF.

The chain recombines TRBV7-2 with TRBJ2-7; 11 bases line up with TRBD2. Unmatched junction bases numbered 4, after V lost 5 bases and J lost 4 bases. This CDR3 is built from 14 residues. Per germline, CDR1 SGHTA and CDR2 FQGNSA. CDR3 sequence (DNA): TGTGCCAGCAGCCCGGGACTAGCGGTATACGAGCAGTACTTC. As protein: CASSPGLAVYEQYF.

This clone was detected once. The V call is TRBV18, the J call TRBJ2-7, with 7 bases identical to TRBD2. The CDR3 has 14 residues. The germline gives CDR1 KGHSH, CDR2 LQKENI. V lost 0 bases, J lost 5 bases, and 4 bases stayed unmatched. This CDR3 reads CASSPPVGRDEQYF. The CDR3 nucleotides are TGTGCCAGCTCACCACCGGTTGGGAGGGACGAGCAGTACTTC.